The 28 T cell receptor beta chains below were found in one sample sequenced in a study. TCRdb processed the 5' RACE reads anew with MiXCR; each CDR3 protein has one entry. Of nearly 55,000 distinct CDR3 sequences listed, about 15% are singletons. The sequenced sample consisted of naive CD4+ T cells sorted from blood. The sample's subset: naive CD4+ T cells, CD4+CD45RA+CD25-. All receptors come from a female donor with breast cancer.

J is TRBJ2-1 and V is TRBV24-1, with 7 bases aligning to TRBD1. Germline trimming cut 2 bases from V and 4 bases from J; bases unmatched to any gene: 7. CDR1 and CDR2 (germline): KGHDR, SFDVKD. The CDR3 contains 16 residues. Written as DNA, the CDR3 is TGTGCCACCAGTGATTATGGGACAGCAAAATACAATGAGCAGTTCTTC. It codes for CATSDYGTAKYNEQFF.

To note about this clonotype: One junction end does not reproduce the germline sequence, and a read error may be involved. The V call is TRBV5-1, the J call TRBJ1-6, with 10 bases aligning to TRBD1. The CDR3 spans 16 residues. Per the germline V gene, CDR1 is SGHRS and CDR2 is YFSETQ. CDR3 in amino acids: CAGSWPLDRGPSPLHF. Here the CDR3 DNA reads TGCGCCGGCAGCTGGCCGCTCGACAGGGGGCCTTCACCCCTCCACTTT.

This clonotype appeared a few times. The J gene is TRBJ1-1, the V gene TRBV9; 7 nucleotides agree with TRBD1. Unmatched junction bases numbered 4, after V lost 3 bases and J lost 8 bases. Germline V lookup: CDR1 SGDLS, CDR2 YYNGEE. CDR3 length: 12 amino acids. CDR3 nucleotide sequence: TGTGCCAGCAGCGCGTCGACAGGGGAAGCTTTCTTT. Its translation is CASSASTGEAFF.

This clonotype has a count of ten or more. The V call is TRBV5-1, the J call TRBJ2-5; tentative D call: TRBD2 (5 bases). Germline CDR1 is SGHRS and CDR2 is YFSETQ. The CDR3 is made up of 15 amino acids. The V end lost 0 bases, the J end lost 6 bases, and 15 bases lay between the germline ends. The CDR3 bases are TGCGCCAGCAGCTTGGTTGAGGGCAGTCTAAAGACCCAGTACTTC. Encoded protein: CASSLVEGSLKTQYF.

The table lists this clonotype with a few counts. The V gene is TRBV13, the J gene TRBJ1-1, with 7 bases fitting TRBD1. Germline V gene sequence: CDR1 PRHDT, CDR2 FYEKMQ (reference sequence). The V gene end was trimmed by 5 bases and the J gene end by 1 base; junction bases not matched to a gene: 10. This CDR3 contains 16 residues. CDR3 protein: CASSRWRGPQNTEAFF. The CDR3 DNA is TGTGCCAGCAGCCGGTGGAGGGGGCCCCAGAACACTGAAGCTTTCTTT.

This clonotype was observed a handful of times. The J gene is TRBJ2-6, the V gene TRBV7-9, with 8 bases identical to TRBD2. The germline gives CDR1 SEHNR, CDR2 FQNEAQ (reference sequence). V was pared by 2 bases and J by 0 bases, with 9 bases of the junction left unmatched. The CDR3 totals 19 residues. The CDR3 nucleotides read TGTGCCAGCAGCTTAATTAAGGGCGGGAGGCTCTCTGGGGCCAACGTCCTGACTTTC. Its protein product is CASSLIKGGRLSGANVLTF.

This clonotype came up a few times. This rearrangement joins TRBV5-1 to TRBJ2-2; the D is unclear. The germline V gene has CDR1 SGHRS and CDR2 YFSETQ. Trimming stripped 0 bases from V and 6 bases from J, with 3 bases between. CDR3 length: 12 residues. The DNA for the CDR3 is TGCGCCAGCAGCTTGGGGCCCGGGGAGCTGTTTTTT. Amino acid sequence: CASSLGPGELFF.

The chain combines TRBV6-1 with TRBJ1-5; 8 nucleotides match TRBD1. Germline trimming cut 4 bases from V and 6 bases from J; bases unmatched to any gene: 8. The germline V gene encodes CDR1 MNHNS and CDR2 SASEGT. The CDR3 runs 15 residues. In DNA form, the CDR3 reads TGTGCCAGCAGTGTCGTCAGGGGGCTCGGTCAGCCCCAGCATTTT. Its protein is CASSVVRGLGQPQHF.

CDR3 loop: CASSPGTGVNEQFF. The CDR3 DNA sequence: TGTGCCAGCAGTCCCGGGACAGGGGTCAATGAGCAGTTCTTC. The chain carries TRBV2 and TRBJ2-1, with TRBD1 matching over 10 bases. With V trimmed by 5 bases and J by 6 bases, 4 bases remained unmatched. The CDR3 consists of 14 residues. The germline V gene encodes CDR1 SNHLY and CDR2 FYNNEI.

The J gene is TRBJ1-5, the V gene TRBV7-9, with TRBD1 identical over 8 bases. There are 14 residues in the CDR3. CDR1 is SEHNR and CDR2 is FQNEAQ in the germline V gene (reference sequence). V gave up 8 bases and J gave up 7 bases; unmatched junction bases: 10. CDR3 in amino acids: CASRLDRGEQPQHF. DNA of the CDR3: TGTGCCAGCCGGCTCGACAGGGGTGAACAGCCCCAGCATTTT. The whole variable domain, filled in from reference TRBV7-9 and TRBJ1-5, reads DTGVSQNPRHKITKRGQNVTFRCDPISEHNRLYWYRQTLGQGPEFLTYFQNEAQLEKSRLLSDRFSAERPKGSFSTLEIQRTEQGDSAMYLCASRLDRGEQPQHFGDGTRLSIL.

This clonotype came up many times. The V call is TRBV6-5, the J call TRBJ2-2; 11 nucleotides line up with TRBD2. The V gene's germline CDR1 is MNHEY and CDR2 SVGAGI. With V trimmed by 6 bases and J by 4 bases, 7 bases remained unmatched. The CDR3 covers 16 residues. The chain's CDR3 is CASRGLAAGGTGELFF. CDR3 bases: TGTGCCAGCAGGGGACTAGCGGCCGGGGGCACCGGGGAGCTGTTTTTT.

For the CDR3, the DNA is TGCGCCAGCAGCCAAGTTGGTGCGGGACTAGGCACAGATACGCAGTATTTT. Amino acid sequence: CASSQVGAGLGTDTQYF. The chain has TRBV4-1 and TRBJ2-3; 8 bases fit TRBD2. This CDR3 spans 17 amino acids. The germline gives CDR1 MGHRA, CDR2 YSYEKL. The V gene end was trimmed by 1 base and the J gene end by 1 base; junction bases not matched to a gene: 7.

In its sample, this clonotype was seen many times. The chain joins TRBV6-6 to TRBJ1-6, with D perhaps matching TRBD1 (5 bases). This CDR3 spans 16 amino acids. Germline CDR1 MNHNY, CDR2 SVGAGI (reference sequence). V gave up 6 bases and J gave up 7 bases, with 19 bases separating them. The CDR3 here is CASSRGRGVGNSPLHF. CDR3 in DNA: TGTGCCAGCAGCCGGGGACGGGGCGTCGGAAATTCACCCCTCCACTTT.

This rearrangement joins TRBV4-1 to TRBJ1-4, with 9 bases matching TRBD1. This CDR3 has 19 residues. Losses at the gene ends were 4 bases for V and 3 bases for J; bases not matched to a gene: 15. Germline V gene data show CDR1 as MGHRA and CDR2 as YSYEKL. The CDR3 here is CASSRFPGQGRRANEKLFF. The CDR3 DNA reads as TGCGCCAGCAGCCGATTCCCGGGACAGGGTCGTAGAGCTAATGAAAAACTGTTTTTT.

This clonotype has just a few counts. The gene calls are TRBV12-3 or TRBV12-4 and TRBJ1-1; no clear D. V gave up 7 bases and J gave up 8 bases, with 17 bases separating them. The CDR3 sequence is 13 residues long. The CDR3: CASTNLVAAEAFF. The CDR3, as DNA: TGTGCCAGCACAAACCTGGTGGCAGCAGAAGCTTTCTTT.

The sample holds many counts of this clonotype. The chain recombines TRBV7-2 with TRBJ2-7; 7 nucleotides line up with TRBD2. CDR1 and CDR2 (germline): SGHTA, FQGNSA. V dropped 5 bases and J dropped 7; count of bases not matched to a gene: 8. CDR3 length: 13 amino acids. CDR3 region: CASSVTSVGEQYF. The CDR3 DNA sequence: TGTGCCAGCAGCGTCACTAGCGTAGGAGAGCAGTACTTC.

V gene TRBV5-1 combines with J gene TRBJ2-1; D is undetermined. The CDR3 loop spans 16 amino acids. Trimming stripped 4 bases from V and 6 bases from J, with 20 bases between. CDR1 and CDR2 (germline): SGHRS, YFSETQ. CDR3 sequence: CASSPQAGVRSNEQFF. The CDR3 bases are TGCGCCAGCAGCCCCCAGGCCGGAGTCCGTTCCAATGAGCAGTTCTTC.

The rearrangement uses TRBV5-1 and TRBJ1-1; D may be TRBD1 (5 bases). The CDR3 has 13 amino acids. V lost 4 bases, J lost 6 bases, and 13 bases lay in between. The germline CDR1 and CDR2 sequences are SGHRS and YFSETQ. CDR3 in DNA: TGCGCCAGCAGCCGGACAATTAGGTCTGAAGCTTTCTTT. It specifies CASSRTIRSEAFF.

The chain uses TRBV29-1 and TRBJ2-1, with 11 nucleotides matching TRBD2. The CDR3 has 14 residues. CDR1 and CDR2 (germline): SQVTM, ANQGSEA. Unmatched junction bases numbered 4, after V lost 6 bases and J lost 3 bases. The CDR3 region is CSVATSGIYNEQFF. The CDR3 DNA reads TGCAGCGTAGCGACTAGCGGGATCTACAATGAGCAGTTCTTC.

This clonotype appeared many times. The chain is built from TRBV5-1 and TRBJ2-7; weak D call: TRBD2 (5 bases). Germline V CDR1 and CDR2: SGHRS, YFSETQ. The CDR3 has 14 residues. The V end was cut by 3 bases, the J end by 0 bases, with 10 bases between. The CDR3 nucleotides are TGCGCCAGCAGCTCAAGCGGAGCCTCCTACGAGCAGTACTTC. This translates into CASSSSGASYEQYF.

This clonotype was detected a few times. The chain carries TRBV27 and TRBJ2-1; 9 nucleotides match TRBD2. Germline V gives CDR1 MNHEY, CDR2 SMNVEV (reference sequence). Trimming removed 7 bases from V and 4 bases from J; junction bases left unmatched: 2. The CDR3 consists of 13 residues. The CDR3 is CASMLAGYNEQFF. The CDR3 region has the DNA TGTGCCAGCATGCTAGCGGGATACAATGAGCAGTTCTTC.

This clonotype was counted between two and nine times. The genes are TRBV11-2 and TRBJ2-5, with D maybe TRBD1 (6 bases). The CDR3 runs to 14 residues. Germline V gene sequence: CDR1 SGHAT, CDR2 FQNNGV. V lost 1 base, J lost 4 bases, and 10 bases lay in between. The CDR3 region is CASSLVPTGETQYF. The CDR3 DNA follows: TGTGCCAGCAGCTTAGTTCCGACAGGAGAGACCCAGTACTTC.

This clonotype was found a few times. The chain carries TRBV7-9 and TRBJ2-3, with a tentative D call TRBD2 (6 bases). V was cut by 4 bases and J by 5 bases, with 13 bases left in between. The CDR3 has 14 amino acids. CDR1 and CDR2 (germline): SEHNR, FQNEAQ (reference sequence). The CDR3 nucleotides are TGTGCCAGCAGCTATTCACAAGCGGGAGATACGCAGTATTTT. Translated, it gives CASSYSQAGDTQYF.

The chain combines TRBV5-1 with TRBJ2-1, with D unclear. Trimming pared 4 bases from V and 5 bases from J, leaving 7 bases between. Germline V gene sequence: CDR1 SGHRS, CDR2 YFSETQ. The CDR3 runs to 12 residues. The CDR3 loop is CASSQDNNEQFF. The CDR3 DNA follows: TGCGCCAGCAGCCAGGATAACAATGAGCAGTTCTTC.

The rearrangement uses TRBV5-1 and TRBJ2-1, with D perhaps matching TRBD1 (6 bases). The CDR3 loop spans 11 amino acids. Germline values: CDR1 SGHRS, CDR2 YFSETQ. V lost 7 bases to trimming and J lost 5 bases, with 7 bases between them. This CDR3 is CASHRDNEQFF. CDR3 DNA sequence: TGCGCCAGCCACAGGGACAATGAGCAGTTCTTC.

V gene TRBV28 combines with J gene TRBJ2-5; 14 positions match TRBD2. Trimming took 7 bases from V and 4 from J; bases not matched to a gene: 11. The CDR3 has 17 residues. Germline V CDR1 and CDR2: MDHEN, SYDVKM. The CDR3 region is CASIPGRGLAGVETQYF. CDR3 bases: TGTGCCAGCATCCCCGGTCGGGGACTAGCGGGAGTAGAGACCCAGTACTTC.

This clonotype has ten or more counts. This chain connects TRBV6-5 to TRBJ2-1, with 11 bases identical to TRBD2. Germline values: CDR1 MNHEY, CDR2 SVGAGI. The CDR3 runs 16 residues. V shed 5 bases, J shed 9 bases, and the junction held 12 bases outside the gene matches. The CDR3 bases are TGTGCCAGCAGTGCACCAACTAGCGGGAGACTTAGTGAGCAGTTCTTC. Residues: CASSAPTSGRLSEQFF.

As for this clonotype: A much bigger clone sits one base away, suggesting this may be a read error. The chain carries TRBV6-5 and TRBJ1-1; D unresolved. The CDR3 spans 14 residues. CDR1 and CDR2 from the germline V gene are MNHEY and SVGAGI. In nucleotides, the CDR3 is TGTGCCAGCAGACCCGGTACAGTGAACACTGAAACTTTCTTT. Protein: CASRPGTVNTETFF.